Below, one TCR beta chain is given with its context. Its antigen is still unknown. Produced via immunoSEQ multiplex PCR; TCRdb's table is partial and in-frame only. This table has more than 95,000 clones, 90% to 96% appearing once. V was clipped by 1 base and J by 0 bases, with 8 bases between them. Germline V gene sequence: CDR1 SGDLS, CDR2 YYNGEE. This CDR3 comprises 15 residues. This specimen belongs to a study of cytomegalovirus exposure and HLA in healthy donors. Whole-study results and caveats: Cytomegalovirus-associated status was assigned to some 180 TCR beta chains. Cytomegalovirus status was reportedly diagnosed by the classifier with high sensitivity and specificity.

The donors were in the roughly 130-subject validation cohort; that cohort was separate from the roughly 700-subject first cohort. This rearrangement joins TRBV9 to TRBJ2-1; TRBD1 is a possible D gene (6 bases). The TCR was taken from a man between 18 and 35 years old in good health and CMV-seronegative. The source material was PBMCs. The CDR3 nucleotides are TGTGCCAGCAGCGTATCAGGGGACTCCTACAATGAGCAGTTCTTC. Translated, it gives CASSVSGDSYNEQFF. Variable domain in full (rest from reference TRBV9 and TRBJ2-1): DSGVTQTPKHLITATGQRVTLRCSPRSGDLSVYWYQQSLDQGLQFLIQYYNGEERAKGNILERFSAQQFPDLHSELNLSSLELGDSALYFCASSVSGDSYNEQFFGPGTRLTVL.